Listed below are T cell receptor beta chains from one sample, sequenced in a study of shared clonotypes between healthy human individuals. Assay: immunoSEQ multiplex PCR; the TCRdb copy retains only in-frame clones and omits some. The sample holds about 2 million clones, around 95% seen once. Input material: naive CD4+ T cells sorted from blood. The receptors were gathered from a young man in good health. Each CDR3 is given with its conserved first and last residue. Fields, in order: J gene, V gene, D gene, clone size, CDR3 DNA, CDR3 protein. A D gene is named only where the DNA matches it firmly. Clone size is stated in some rows and not others, as once, few, many or a class when expanded.

j_call: TRBJ1-2; v_call: TRBV2; d_call: NA; clone_size: NA; cdr3_nt: TGTGCCAGCAGCGCAAGTTGGGAGAAAAACTATGGCTACACCTTC; cdr3_aa: CASSASWEKNYGYTF
j_call: TRBJ1-2; v_call: TRBV25-1; d_call: NA; clone_size: NA; cdr3_nt: TGTGCCAGCAGTGATTACGGCCCTAACTATGGCTACACCTTC; cdr3_aa: CASSDYGPNYGYTF
j_call: TRBJ2-2; v_call: TRBV5-1; d_call: TRBD2; clone_size: NA; cdr3_nt: TGCGCCAGCAGCTTGGTTACTAGCGCCGGGGAGCTGTTTTTT; cdr3_aa: CASSLVTSAGELFF
j_call: TRBJ1-1; v_call: TRBV9; d_call: TRBD1; clone_size: NA; cdr3_nt: TGTGCCAGCAGCGAGGGACAGAAGAACACTGAAGCTTTCTTT; cdr3_aa: CASSEGQKNTEAFF
j_call: TRBJ1-2; v_call: TRBV6-6; d_call: NA; clone_size: NA; cdr3_nt: TGTGCCAGCAGTTACGGGGGGGCAGGCTATGGCTACACCTTC; cdr3_aa: CASSYGGAGYGYTF
j_call: TRBJ1-2; v_call: TRBV9; d_call: NA; clone_size: few; cdr3_nt: TGTGCCAGCAGCGTAGGTGGCGGAACCTATGGCTACACCTTC; cdr3_aa: CASSVGGGTYGYTF
j_call: TRBJ1-4; v_call: TRBV5-1; d_call: NA; clone_size: NA; cdr3_nt: TGCGCCAGCAGCCGATCGGTAGAAGGGGCGCGGGAAAAACTGTTTTTT; cdr3_aa: CASSRSVEGAREKLFF
j_call: TRBJ1-1; v_call: TRBV6-5; d_call: NA; clone_size: NA; cdr3_nt: TGTGCCAGCAGTCGGGGACAACTGAACACTGAAGCTTTCTTT; cdr3_aa: CASSRGQLNTEAFF
j_call: TRBJ2-2; v_call: TRBV30; d_call: NA; clone_size: NA; cdr3_nt: TGTGCCTGGAGTGGCCTGGATACCGGGGAGCTGTTTTTT; cdr3_aa: CAWSGLDTGELFF
j_call: TRBJ2-5; v_call: TRBV7-9; d_call: TRBD2; clone_size: NA; cdr3_nt: TGTGCCAGCAGCGCTAGCGGGGGGGGTGAGACCCAGTACTTC; cdr3_aa: CASSASGGGETQYF
j_call: TRBJ2-5; v_call: TRBV11-2; d_call: NA; clone_size: once; cdr3_nt: TGTGCCAGCAGCTTATCAACTCCAGGGGGGTCCCAGTACTTC; cdr3_aa: CASSLSTPGGSQYF
j_call: TRBJ2-7; v_call: TRBV28; d_call: NA; clone_size: NA; cdr3_nt: TGTGCCAGCAGTTCGCCAGGGACCCTGGGCGACGAGCAGTACTTC; cdr3_aa: CASSSPGTLGDEQYF
j_call: TRBJ2-7; v_call: TRBV5-1; d_call: NA; clone_size: NA; cdr3_nt: TGCGCCAGCAGCTTGGAACGGACGGGAAGGGGCGAGCAGTACTTC; cdr3_aa: CASSLERTGRGEQYF
j_call: TRBJ2-2; v_call: TRBV4-1; d_call: NA; clone_size: NA; cdr3_nt: TGCGCCAGCAGCCAAGTAGGGACCCGGAACACCGGGGAGCTGTTTTTT; cdr3_aa: CASSQVGTRNTGELFF
j_call: TRBJ2-7; v_call: TRBV5-5; d_call: TRBD1; clone_size: NA; cdr3_nt: TGTGCCAGCAGCTTGTATGGGACAGACATACTGCGGCAGTACTTC; cdr3_aa: CASSLYGTDILRQYF
j_call: TRBJ2-7; v_call: TRBV5-1; d_call: NA; clone_size: once; cdr3_nt: TGCGCCAGCAGCTTGGTGACAGGCTACTACGAGCAGTACTTC; cdr3_aa: CASSLVTGYYEQYF
j_call: TRBJ2-2; v_call: TRBV9; d_call: NA; clone_size: few; cdr3_nt: TGTGCCAGCAGCGTCGCCGGGGAGCTGTTTTTT; cdr3_aa: CASSVAGELFF
j_call: TRBJ1-2; v_call: TRBV5-1; d_call: NA; clone_size: NA; cdr3_nt: TGCGCCAGCAGCTTGGAAGGAGGGCAGGAGGGCTACACCTTC; cdr3_aa: CASSLEGGQEGYTF
j_call: TRBJ2-2; v_call: TRBV9; d_call: TRBD2; clone_size: NA; cdr3_nt: TGTGCCAGCAGCGGAAGCGGGAGGGCGGTCACCGGGGAGCTGTTTTTT; cdr3_aa: CASSGSGRAVTGELFF
j_call: TRBJ2-2; v_call: TRBV4-2; d_call: NA; clone_size: NA; cdr3_nt: TGTGCCAGCAGCCAAGATCGAAGAACCGGGGAGCTGTTTTTT; cdr3_aa: CASSQDRRTGELFF
j_call: TRBJ2-3; v_call: TRBV18; d_call: NA; clone_size: NA; cdr3_nt: TGTGCCAGCTCACCTCAGGGGGGGCGCGCAGATACGCAGTATTTT; cdr3_aa: CASSPQGGRADTQYF
j_call: TRBJ1-5; v_call: TRBV6-1; d_call: TRBD1; clone_size: once; cdr3_nt: TGTGCCAGCAGTGATACAGGGGTTCAGCCCCAGCATTTT; cdr3_aa: CASSDTGVQPQHF
j_call: TRBJ2-7; v_call: TRBV2; d_call: TRBD2; clone_size: NA; cdr3_nt: TGTGCCAGCGGGAGGGTATACGAGCAGTACTTC; cdr3_aa: CASGRVYEQYF
j_call: TRBJ2-7; v_call: TRBV30; d_call: NA; clone_size: NA; cdr3_nt: TGTGCCTGGACCATCAGCGATACCTACGAGCAGTACTTC; cdr3_aa: CAWTISDTYEQYF
j_call: TRBJ1-4; v_call: TRBV5-4; d_call: TRBD1; clone_size: NA; cdr3_nt: TGTGCCAGCAGCTTCGGACAGGGCAGGGAAAAACTGTTTTTT; cdr3_aa: CASSFGQGREKLFF
j_call: TRBJ2-2; v_call: TRBV28; d_call: NA; clone_size: NA; cdr3_nt: TGTGCCAGCAGTTTTAGGGCCGGGGAGCTGTTTTTT; cdr3_aa: CASSFRAGELFF
j_call: TRBJ2-5; v_call: TRBV5-8; d_call: NA; clone_size: NA; cdr3_nt: TGTGCCAGCAGCTCAAGGGGGAGCGGGGCTCAAGAGACCCAGTACTTC; cdr3_aa: CASSSRGSGAQETQYF
j_call: TRBJ2-7; v_call: TRBV10-3; d_call: NA; clone_size: NA; cdr3_nt: TGTGCCACCAGTAACAGGGAGATTTTTAGCGAGCAGTACTTC; cdr3_aa: CATSNREIFSEQYF
j_call: TRBJ2-3; v_call: TRBV4-2; d_call: NA; clone_size: NA; cdr3_nt: TGTGCCAGCAGCCAAGATTCCGGGGATACGCAGTATTTT; cdr3_aa: CASSQDSGDTQYF
j_call: TRBJ2-3; v_call: TRBV7-2; d_call: NA; clone_size: once; cdr3_nt: TGTGCCAGCAGCAGGCCCTCAGATACGCAGTATTTT; cdr3_aa: CASSRPSDTQYF
j_call: TRBJ1-2; v_call: TRBV7-9; d_call: NA; clone_size: NA; cdr3_nt: TGTGCCAGCAGCGTGACAAAGACCTACACCTTC; cdr3_aa: CASSVTKTYTF